The 25 T cell receptor beta chains given below trace back to one sample, sequenced in a study of blood T cell repertoires in COVID-19 (dated by TCRdb to between 2020 and 2021). The library was prepared using the immunoSEQ multiplex PCR assay. The clones in this table, taken by TCRdb from immuneACCESS, are in-frame only. Not every clone is retained; where verified, under half of the shortfall comes from an unresolved V gene, and the cause of the rest is unknown. Present in this sample are 400,000 to 500,000 clones, roughly 90% of which were seen just once. The ten largest clones take up roughly 1.9% of the sample. Sequencing was carried out using PBMCs or T cells enriched from blood (not recorded which). The receptor set was obtained from a woman between 35 and 50 years old who had recovered from COVID-19.

V is TRBV6-5 and J is TRBJ2-7, with 7 nucleotides matching TRBD1. CDR1 is MNHEY and CDR2 is SVGAGI in the germline V gene. The CDR3 spans 15 residues. The junction had 11 bases not matched to a gene; V was cut back by 2 bases and J by 7 bases. CDR3 nucleotides: TGTGCCAGCAGTTACCTGGGGACAGCCGATTGGGAGCAGTACTTC. Protein: CASSYLGTADWEQYF.

The chain employs TRBV27 and TRBJ2-3; 9 bases match TRBD2. J was trimmed by 2 bases and V by 4 bases; bases with no gene match: 4. This CDR3 has 15 residues. Germline assignment: CDR1 MNHEY and CDR2 SMNVEV (reference sequence). CDR3: CASSSLAGNTDTQYF. The CDR3 DNA is TGTGCCAGCAGTTCCCTAGCGGGAAACACAGATACGCAGTATTTT.

The chain has TRBV7-9 and TRBJ1-1; D unresolved. With 3 bases removed from V and 11 bases from J, the gap between germline ends came to 13 bases. Germline CDR1 and CDR2: SEHNR and FQNEAQ (reference sequence). This CDR3 spans 12 amino acids. CDR3: CASSFRGSRAFF. DNA for the CDR3: TGTGCCAGCAGCTTCAGAGGGAGTCGCGCTTTCTTT.

The chain couples TRBV2 to TRBJ1-5; D is unresolved. Germline CDR1 reads SNHLY; CDR2 reads FYNNEI. V lost 7 bases and J lost 5, with 18 bases in between. CDR3 size: 15 residues. The CDR3 protein is CASTRGEVVDQPQHF. The CDR3 region has the DNA TGTGCCAGCACCCGTGGGGAGGTCGTAGATCAGCCCCAGCATTTT.

The J gene is TRBJ1-2, the V gene TRBV18; unclear D gene. V lost 2 bases and J lost 13, with 14 bases in between. Germline CDR1 and CDR2: KGHSH and LQKENI. The CDR3 totals 12 residues. CDR3 coding DNA: TGTGCCAGCTCACCATACGGGGAGGTCTTCACCTTC. It is translated as CASSPYGEVFTF.

The rearrangement joins TRBV11-3 to TRBJ2-7; TRBD2 might be the D (5 bases). The V end lost 5 bases, the J end lost 1 base, and 15 bases lay between the germline ends. Germline assignment: CDR1 SGHNT and CDR2 YENEEA. The CDR3 loop spans 15 amino acids. The CDR3 coding sequence is TGTGCCAGCAGCACGAGGGATTCCCTATCCTACGAGCAGTACTTC. It codes for CASSTRDSLSYEQYF.

The rearrangement links TRBV6-5 to TRBJ2-1, with 8 bases lining up with TRBD1. The germline V gene has CDR1 MNHEY and CDR2 SVGAGI. The CDR3 has 15 residues. Germline trimming cut 5 bases from V and 6 bases from J; bases unmatched to any gene: 9. In DNA form, the CDR3 reads TGTGCCAGCAGTCCGCCGGGACAGGCGGGCAATGAGCAGTTCTTC. Amino acids: CASSPPGQAGNEQFF.

The chain recombines TRBV11-2 with TRBJ1-1; possibly TRBD1 for D (6 bases). The CDR3 consists of 13 residues. The germline gives CDR1 SGHAT, CDR2 FQNNGV. V shed 5 bases and J shed 4 bases, with 11 bases lying between them. The CDR3 loop reads CASSPGGATEAFF. The DNA of the CDR3 is TGTGCCAGCAGCCCGGGGGGGGCCACTGAAGCTTTCTTT.

This chain links TRBV27 with TRBJ1-2, with a tentative D call TRBD1 (5 bases). V shed 5 bases and J shed 3 bases, with 13 bases lying between them. The CDR3 totals 14 residues. Germline CDR1 MNHEY, CDR2 SMNVEV (reference sequence). The CDR3 spells CASSPLDTYYGYTF. In DNA, the CDR3 is TGTGCCAGCAGTCCGCTGGACACTTACTATGGCTACACCTTC.

V is TRBV7-2 and J is TRBJ2-7; 9 bases map to TRBD1. The trim removed 2 bases at V and 1 base at J, leaving 6 bases unmatched. The CDR3 extends over 16 amino acids. Germline lookup yields CDR1 SGHTA and CDR2 FQGNSA. The CDR3 DNA is TGTGCCAGCAGCTTATCCCCGACAGGGGGTTCCTACGAGCAGTACTTC. This gives the protein CASSLSPTGGSYEQYF.

The chain employs TRBV10-2 and TRBJ1-1, with D hard to call. There are 13 residues in the CDR3. Germline lookup yields CDR1 WSHSY and CDR2 SAAADI. V dropped 3 bases and J dropped 4 bases, with 9 bases sitting between them. CDR3 nucleotide sequence: TGCGCCAGCAGTGACCCGAGGTTCACTGAAGCTTTCTTT. Translated: CASSDPRFTEAFF.

The chain uses TRBV12-3 or TRBV12-4 and TRBJ1-1, with no clear D. The CDR3 sequence is 12 residues long. Trimming took off 7 bases at V and 0 bases at J, with 6 bases between the two ends. The CDR3 reads CASMFMNTEAFF. The CDR3 coding sequence is TGTGCCAGCATGTTCATGAACACTGAAGCTTTCTTT.

This chain uses TRBV6-5 with TRBJ2-2; 8 bases are a match to TRBD2. The CDR3 spans 12 residues. V dropped 6 bases and J dropped 6; count of bases not matched to a gene: 0. Germline-derived CDR1 and CDR2 are MNHEY and SVGAGI. This chain's CDR3 is CASSGRAGELFF. The CDR3 region has the DNA TGTGCCAGCAGCGGGAGGGCCGGGGAGCTGTTTTTT.

This clone is a singleton in its sample. The chain couples TRBV18 to TRBJ2-1, with TRBD2 as a possible D gene (6 bases). Germline-derived CDR1 and CDR2 are KGHSH and LQKENI. V was clipped by 5 bases and J by 2 bases, with 13 bases between them. CDR3 length equals 15 residues. The DNA of the CDR3 is TGTGCCAGCTCAGCGGGGCCTCTCGCCTACAATGAGCAGTTCTTC. This codes for CASSAGPLAYNEQFF.

The chain links TRBV20-1 to TRBJ2-1; no clear D. Germline CDR1 and CDR2: DFQATT and SNEGSKA (reference sequence). The CDR3 runs 11 residues. V was trimmed by 6 bases and J by 8 bases, leaving 11 bases between them. CDR3 protein: CSAPFQYEQFF. Here the CDR3 DNA reads TGCAGTGCCCCATTCCAATATGAGCAGTTCTTC.

The rearrangement joins TRBV14 to TRBJ1-1; the D gene is possibly TRBD1 (5 bases). This CDR3 comprises 14 residues. CDR1 is SGHDN, CDR2 FVKESK, per germline. Trimming left V 4 bases short and J 6 bases short, with 15 bases between. The CDR3 region is CASSLRDSIPEAFF. CDR3 bases: TGTGCCAGCAGCCTCCGGGACTCAATCCCTGAAGCTTTCTTT. The variable domain in full, completed from reference TRBV14 and TRBJ1-1, reads EAGVTQFPSHSVIEKGQTVTLRCDPISGHDNLYWYRRVMGKEIKFLLHFVKESKQDESGMPNNRFLAERTGGTYSTLKVQPAELEDSGVYFCASSLRDSIPEAFFGQGTRLTVV.

CDR3 sequence: CASSEALAGPNVLTF. CDR3 in DNA: TGTGCCAGCAGTGAAGCATTGGCGGGACCCAACGTCCTGACTTTC. The gene calls are TRBV6-1 and TRBJ2-6; possible D gene TRBD2, 6 bases. The CDR3 length is 15 residues. CDR1 and CDR2 from the germline V gene are MNHNS and SASEGT. Trimming pared 0 bases from V and 8 bases from J, leaving 11 bases between.

This clone came up once. CDR3 in amino acids: CASSPMGRGRENSTDTQYF. In DNA form, the CDR3 reads TGTGCCAGCAGCCCCATGGGCCGAGGGCGAGAAAACAGCACAGATACGCAGTATTTT. The chain combines TRBV7-2 with TRBJ2-3, with TRBD2 as a possible D gene (5 bases). Between the trimmed V and J ends, which lost 5 bases and 0 bases, there was a span of 24 bases. The CDR3 runs to 19 residues. Germline loops: CDR1 SGHTA, CDR2 FQGNSA.

CDR3 nucleotides: TGTGCCAGCAGTGATATGACAGGGAACAATCAGCCCCAGCATTTT. Translation gives CASSDMTGNNQPQHF. The chain is built from TRBV2 and TRBJ1-5, with TRBD1 matching over 7 bases. This CDR3 region has 15 residues. Germline CDR1 and CDR2: SNHLY and FYNNEI. V dropped 3 bases and J dropped 3; count of bases not matched to a gene: 5.

The rearrangement links TRBV27 to TRBJ2-7, with 7 bases aligning to TRBD1. Germline assignment: CDR1 MNHEY and CDR2 SMNVEV (reference sequence). J was trimmed by 2 bases and V by 3 bases; bases with no gene match: 7. This CDR3 is 15 amino acids long. CDR3 DNA: TGTGCCAGCAGTTTCGGGGACAGAATCACCTACGAGCAGTACTTC. It is translated as CASSFGDRITYEQYF.

This clone was counted once. The J gene is TRBJ2-3, the V gene TRBV30; D unclear. Germline V gene data show CDR1 as GTSNPN and CDR2 as SVGIG (reference sequence). V lost 4 bases and J lost 5, with 13 bases in between. This CDR3 is built from 13 residues. The CDR3 reads CAWTGTARDTQYF. CDR3 in DNA: TGTGCCTGGACCGGTACAGCAAGAGATACGCAGTATTTT.

The chain employs TRBV6-5 and TRBJ2-2; 8 positions match TRBD1. The germline V gene has CDR1 MNHEY and CDR2 SVGAGI. V shed 2 bases and J 5 bases; nucleotides not matched to a gene: 7. The CDR3 covers 16 residues. CDR3 bases: TGTGCCAGCAGTTACACTCCGGGACAGGTGACCGGGGAGCTGTTTTTT. This sequence encodes CASSYTPGQVTGELFF.

V gene TRBV29-1 combines with J gene TRBJ2-2; D is perhaps TRBD2 (6 bases). The CDR3 loop spans 14 amino acids. The germline V gene encodes CDR1 SQVTM and CDR2 ANQGSEA. V lost 4 bases, J lost 4 bases, and 13 bases lay in between. CDR3 sequence (DNA): TGCAGCGTTGTACGGGGACTGGGCACCGGGGAGCTGTTTTTT. Its protein product is CSVVRGLGTGELFF.

This chain joins TRBV29-1 and TRBJ2-2; unclear D gene. V lost 7 bases to trimming and J lost 4 bases, with 13 bases between them. The CDR3 spans 13 residues. Germline CDR1 and CDR2: SQVTM and ANQGSEA. In DNA, the CDR3 is TGCAGCGCAACGCTTCCAGGCACCGGGGAGCTGTTTTTT. Amino acids: CSATLPGTGELFF.

This clone appeared a single time. The chain combines TRBV10-1 with TRBJ2-6; possibly TRBD2 for D (6 bases). With 6 bases removed from V and 4 bases from J, the gap between germline ends came to 13 bases. Germline V gene lookup returns CDR1 WNHNN and CDR2 SYGVQD (reference sequence). The CDR3 covers 15 residues. CDR3 residues: CASSGGAVGANVLTF. The DNA of the CDR3 is TGCGCCAGCAGCGGCGGGGCCGTGGGGGCCAACGTCCTGACTTTC.